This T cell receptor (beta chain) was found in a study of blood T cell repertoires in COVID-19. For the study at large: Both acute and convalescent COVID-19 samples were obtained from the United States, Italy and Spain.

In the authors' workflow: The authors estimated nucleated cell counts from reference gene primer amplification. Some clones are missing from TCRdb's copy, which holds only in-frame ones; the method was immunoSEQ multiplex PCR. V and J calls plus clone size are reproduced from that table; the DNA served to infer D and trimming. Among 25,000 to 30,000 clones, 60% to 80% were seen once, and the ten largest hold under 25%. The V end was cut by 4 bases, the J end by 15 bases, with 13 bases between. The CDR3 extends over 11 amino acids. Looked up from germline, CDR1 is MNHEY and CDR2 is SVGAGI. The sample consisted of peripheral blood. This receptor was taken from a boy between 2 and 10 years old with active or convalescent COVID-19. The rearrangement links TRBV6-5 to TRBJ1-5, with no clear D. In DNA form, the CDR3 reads TGTGCCAGCAGTTCTCAGCGGCTATCGCATTTT. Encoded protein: CASSSQRLSHF.